This T cell receptor beta chain came from a study of OX40 agonist ivuxolimab in advanced cancers. As for this clone: Its cognate antigen is unknown.

General study results and limits: The study observed clonal expansion of CD4+ and CD8+ blood T cells by week 6 at 0.1 to 3.0 mg/kg.

The table came from immunoSEQ multiplex PCR; TCRdb's copy has only in-frame clones and leaves some out. The sample yields roughly 100,000 clones, 95% to 97% seen once. Per the germline V gene, CDR1 is MDHEN and CDR2 is SYDVKM. Unmatched junction bases numbered 7, after V lost 4 bases and J lost 10 bases. The CDR3 runs 14 residues. Blood was sampled at baseline, cycle 4 day 1, and cycle 7 day 1. The sample consisted of CD4+ or CD8+ T cells sorted from blood, taken in a trial of the OX40 agonist ivuxolimab. The chain combines TRBV28 with TRBJ1-6; 7 bases agree with TRBD1. The source is an adult with an advanced solid tumor such as melanoma, head and neck, liver or kidney cancer. The CDR3 loop reads CASSSRQGVSPLHF. CDR3 coding DNA: TGTGCCAGCAGTTCCCGACAGGGAGTGTCACCCCTCCACTTT.